This passage covers 22 T cell receptor beta chains from one sample sequenced in a study of blood T cells in healthy people across ages. Combining a sample-barcoded 5' primer with a J-beta primer mix, a second PCR ran for roughly 6 to 12 cycles. Each CDR3 protein is one row after TCRdb ran MiXCR on the 5' RACE reads. This sample has about 830,000 distinct CDR3 sequences, with less than 80% found just once. The sample consisted of blood. Source of these receptors: a man between 25 and 39 years old in good health.

This rearrangement joins TRBV27 to TRBJ1-2; 7 nucleotides align to TRBD1. V shed 4 bases and J 6 bases; nucleotides not matched to a gene: 11. Germline CDR1 and CDR2: MNHEY and SMNVEV (reference sequence). CDR3 length: 15 residues. DNA for the CDR3: TGTGCCAGCAGTTCCCGGGGCAGGGGGGCGGATGGCTACACCTTC. Its translation is CASSSRGRGADGYTF.

J is TRBJ2-2 and V is TRBV29-1, with unresolved D. Trimming shortened V by 4 bases and J by 1 base, and 7 bases separated the two germline ends. Germline V CDR1 and CDR2: SQVTM, ANQGSEA. The CDR3 runs 13 residues. The CDR3 spells CSVGGVNTGELFF. The CDR3 nucleotides are TGCAGCGTTGGTGGGGTGAACACCGGGGAGCTGTTTTTT.

As for this clonotype: With a much larger clone just one base away, this may be a read error. This chain links TRBV7-2 with TRBJ2-3; D gene unclear. The CDR3 is made up of 15 amino acids. Germline values: CDR1 SGHTA, CDR2 FQGNSA. V was shortened by 3 bases and J by 3 bases, with 13 bases between the two germline ends. This chain's CDR3 is CASSFLAGPTDTQYF. The CDR3 bases are TGTGCCAGCAGCTTTTTGGCTGGACCAACAGATACGCAGTATTTT.

The V call is TRBV28, the J call TRBJ2-2; D possibly corresponds to TRBD1 (5 bases). The CDR3 extends over 16 amino acids. In germline, CDR1 is MDHEN, CDR2 SYDVKM. The V gene lost 0 bases and the J gene lost 4 bases, with 12 bases spanning the gap. The DNA of the CDR3 is TGTGCCAGCAGTTTATGGCAAGGGGTCGGCACCGGGGAGCTGTTTTTT. Translating it yields CASSLWQGVGTGELFF. The whole variable domain, remainder taken from reference TRBV28 and TRBJ2-2, is DVKVTQSSRYLVKRTGEKVFLECVQDMDHENMFWYRQDPGLGLRLIYFSYDVKMKEKGDIPEGYSVSREKKERFSLILESASTNQTSMYLCASSLWQGVGTGELFFGEGSRLTVL.

The chain is built from TRBV29-1 and TRBJ2-1; no reliable D call. The germline V gene encodes CDR1 SQVTM and CDR2 ANQGSEA. CDR3 size: 15 residues. V dropped 3 bases and J dropped 0 bases, with 12 bases sitting between them. The CDR3 nucleotides read TGCAGCGTTGACTTCCGGGCCAGCTCCTACAATGAGCAGTTCTTC. It codes for CSVDFRASSYNEQFF.

This clonotype was detected a few times. This rearrangement joins TRBV11-3 to TRBJ2-4; no firm D call. TRBJ2-5 explains the end of the DNA better; the J call may be wrong. Germline V gives CDR1 SGHNT, CDR2 YENEEA. This CDR3 region has 14 residues. The CDR3 is CASSLAGLGETQYF. CDR3 bases: TGTGCCAGCAGCTTAGCTGGCCTCGGGGAGACCCAGTACTTC.

The genes are TRBV6-5 and TRBJ2-5, with D perhaps matching TRBD1 (5 bases). The J call may not be correct, given that the DNA end is closer to TRBJ2-7. Per the germline V gene, CDR1 is MNHEY and CDR2 is SVGAGI. The CDR3 length is 13 residues. The CDR3 DNA reads as TGTGCCAGCGTCAGCCGGACAAACTACGAGCAGTACTTC. It specifies CASVSRTNYEQYF.

The V call is TRBV7-3, the J call TRBJ1-2; tentative D call: TRBD1 (6 bases). This CDR3 is built from 13 residues. From germline, CDR1 is SGHTA and CDR2 FQGTGA. Trimming shortened V by 10 bases and J by 3 bases, and 15 bases separated the two germline ends. The CDR3 DNA is TGTGCCACCTCGGGACATCGATACTATGGCTACACCTTC. It yields the protein CATSGHRYYGYTF.

This clonotype appeared a few times. The chain recombines TRBV2 with TRBJ1-5; possibly TRBD1 for D (5 bases). The CDR3 has 16 amino acids. The germline V gene encodes CDR1 SNHLY and CDR2 FYNNEI. V lost 7 bases and J 2 bases, leaving 18 bases between the germline ends. The CDR3 region has the DNA TGTGCCAGCACTCGCTCGTCGGGGGAGGGCAATCAGCCCCAGCATTTT. Translating gives CASTRSSGEGNQPQHF.

The chain employs TRBV7-9 and TRBJ1-1, with a tentative D call TRBD1 (6 bases). V was cut by 3 bases and J by 0 bases, with 20 bases left in between. Germline V gene lookup returns CDR1 SEHNR and CDR2 FQNEAQ (reference sequence). The CDR3 loop spans 18 amino acids. CDR3 nucleotides: TGTGCCAGCAGCTTGTTTGGTGAACAGGGACACATGAACACTGAAGCTTTCTTT. The encoded protein is CASSLFGEQGHMNTEAFF.

J is TRBJ2-3 and V is TRBV27; tentative D call: TRBD2 (5 bases). This CDR3 is built from 11 residues. V gave up 8 bases and J gave up 11 bases, with 14 bases separating them. Per germline, CDR1 MNHEY and CDR2 SMNVEV (reference sequence). CDR3 DNA sequence: TGTGCCAGCCATTTCACGGGGATGCAGTATTTT. Amino acid sequence: CASHFTGMQYF.

The chain couples TRBV15 to TRBJ2-1; 14 nucleotides match TRBD2. The CDR3 contains 17 residues. Looked up from germline, CDR1 is LNHNV and CDR2 is YYDKDF (reference sequence). V dropped 3 bases and J dropped 8; count of bases not matched to a gene: 9. The CDR3 here is CATSSRTGLAGDDEQFF. In nucleotides, the CDR3 is TGTGCCACCAGCAGCCGAACGGGACTAGCGGGGGATGATGAGCAGTTCTTC.

This sequence joins TRBV7-2 and TRBJ2-7; possible D gene TRBD1, 5 bases. The CDR3 runs 15 residues. In germline, CDR1 is SGHTA, CDR2 FQGNSA. V was shortened by 2 bases and J by 0 bases, with 11 bases between the two germline ends. CDR3 nucleotides: TGTGCCAGCAGCTTAAGGCCCAGGGACTCCTACGAGCAGTACTTC. It translates to CASSLRPRDSYEQYF.

The genes are TRBV7-9 and TRBJ2-3, with D perhaps TRBD2 (5 bases). The CDR3 loop spans 12 amino acids. CDR1 and CDR2 from the germline V gene are SEHNR and FQNEAQ (reference sequence). Trimming cost V 5 bases and J 8 bases, with 11 bases left between them. In nucleotides, the CDR3 is TGTGCCAGCAGCCCCCCCGAGGGTACGCAGTATTTT. Translating gives CASSPPEGTQYF.

CDR3 sequence (DNA): TGTGCCAGCAGATCCGGACTAGCGGTAACCTTGGGGGATGAGCAGTTCTTC. Its protein product is CASRSGLAVTLGDEQFF. V gene TRBV25-1 combines with J gene TRBJ2-1; 10 bases align to TRBD2. The V gene end was trimmed by 6 bases and the J gene end by 8 bases; junction bases not matched to a gene: 16. The CDR3 runs 17 residues. Germline V CDR1 and CDR2: MGHDK, SYGVNS.

This clonotype has just a few counts. The V gene is TRBV29-1, the J gene TRBJ2-1; 9 positions match TRBD1. CDR3 length equals 14 residues. Germline lookup yields CDR1 SQVTM and CDR2 ANQGSEA. V was pared by 7 bases and J by 2 bases, with 6 bases of the junction left unmatched. This chain's CDR3 is CSAQGATAYNEQFF. Written as DNA, the CDR3 is TGCAGCGCACAGGGGGCGACCGCCTACAATGAGCAGTTCTTC.

The chain couples TRBV29-1 to TRBJ2-2, with D maybe TRBD2 (7 bases). Trimming shortened V by 2 bases and J by 2 bases, and 12 bases separated the two germline ends. The CDR3 loop spans 15 amino acids. Germline V CDR1 and CDR2: SQVTM, ANQGSEA. CDR3 coding DNA: TGCAGCGTTGAAAGGGGGGGCGTAAACACCGGGGAGCTGTTTTTT. It is translated as CSVERGGVNTGELFF.

V usage is TRBV6-2 or TRBV6-3 and J usage is TRBJ1-4; TRBD1 is a possible D gene (6 bases). V lost 2 bases and J 8 bases, leaving 12 bases between the germline ends. Germline V lookup: CDR1 MNHEY, CDR2 SVGEGT. The CDR3 is 14 amino acids. This CDR3 is CASSYSGGREKLFF. Here the CDR3 DNA reads TGTGCCAGCAGTTACAGCGGGGGCCGGGAAAAACTGTTTTTT.

This clonotype was seen only a few times. The rearrangement uses TRBV29-1 and TRBJ2-1; D not resolved. Germline V lookup: CDR1 SQVTM, CDR2 ANQGSEA. CDR3 length: 13 residues. Trimming took 4 bases from V and 3 from J, leaving 10 bases between them. The DNA for the CDR3 is TGCAGCGTTGGTCCCCGGCTCTACAATGAGCAGTTCTTC. It yields the protein CSVGPRLYNEQFF.

The table lists this clonotype with a count of one. This sequence joins TRBV7-9 and TRBJ2-3; unclear D gene. Germline assignment: CDR1 SEHNR and CDR2 FQNEAQ (reference sequence). Trimming shortened V by 1 base and J by 6 bases, and 11 bases separated the two germline ends. The CDR3 has 14 residues. The CDR3 region has the DNA TGTGCCAGCAGCTTAGTTTCGTTTTTGGATACGCAGTATTTT. This gives the protein CASSLVSFLDTQYF.

This chain links TRBV25-1 with TRBJ1-6, with TRBD1 identical over 8 bases. Germline CDR1 is MGHDK and CDR2 is SYGVNS. V gave up 3 bases and J gave up 5 bases; unmatched junction bases: 6. This CDR3 comprises 16 residues. In DNA form, the CDR3 reads TGTGCCAGCAGTGAGGCGACAGGGGCAAATAATTCACCCCTCCACTTT. Translated, it gives CASSEATGANNSPLHF.

The CDR3 bases are TGCGCCAGCAGCCAAACCGGGACAGCCTATAATTCACCCCTCCACTTT. Its protein product is CASSQTGTAYNSPLHF. The V and J genes are TRBV4-3 and TRBJ1-6, with 7 bases identical to TRBD1. The J segment lost 2 bases and the V segment lost 2 bases, leaving 3 bases of the junction unmatched. The CDR3 length is 16 residues. Germline V CDR1 and CDR2: LGHNA, YSLEER.